This T cell receptor (beta chain) was captured by sequencing in a study of long-term antiretroviral therapy in people with HIV. The run of the v3.0 immunoSEQ assay was at survey level. This table comes from immunoSEQ multiplex PCR, and its TCRdb copy is limited to in-frame clones, with some not included. There are 5,000 to 8,000 clones in the sample; around 77% occur only once, and 15% lies in the top ten. Germline V gene sequence: CDR1 SGHRS, CDR2 YFSETQ. Trimming took 0 bases from V and 4 from J, leaving 7 bases between them. The CDR3 spans 14 residues. The V call is TRBV5-1, the J call TRBJ1-4; D is ambiguous. The sequences come from unsorted PBMCs, collected 0.5 years before starting antiretroviral therapy. This receptor was taken from a middle-aged man with HIV. In DNA, the CDR3 is TGCGCCAGCAGCTTGGCCCAGATTAATGAAAAACTGTTTTTT. It specifies CASSLAQINEKLFF.